This T cell receptor beta chain was captured by sequencing in a study of human T cells and chemical hapten exposure. Regarding time point: pre-sensitization, week 0. Regarding treatment: therapeutic diphenylcyclopropenone sensitization with weekly scalp DPC. TCRdb redid the calling of the RACE reads with MiXCR, one entry per CDR3 protein. The sample holds more than 80,000 distinct CDR3 sequences, under 14% seen once. The V gene lost 3 bases and the J gene lost 4 bases, with 3 bases spanning the gap. The germline CDR1 and CDR2 sequences are SGHTA and FQGNSA. This CDR3 has 11 amino acids. This chain links TRBV7-2 with TRBJ1-2, with D unresolved. The receptor's source is a woman in her fifties or sixties with alopecia areata. Some clones in this sample may be carry-over from other donors' samples. The starting material was whole blood, obtained in connection with sensitization to the hapten diphenylcyclopropenone (DPC). CDR3 DNA: TGTGCCAGCAGCTTGATCTATGGCTACACCTTC. Amino acid sequence: CASSLIYGYTF.